This is a list of T cell receptor beta chains from one sample in a study of shared clonotypes between healthy human individuals. Data came from immunoSEQ multiplex PCR; TCRdb stores just in-frame clones and leaves some out. The table records almost 700,000 clones, 92% of them present only once. The specimen was naive CD8+ T cells sorted from blood. Source of these receptors: a man aged 25 to 40 in good health. CDR3s include the opening cysteine and the closing phenylalanine or tryptophan. D genes are given only for firm matches. Size is stated for part of the rows, as once, few or many counts, or as a class when the clone is expanded.

v_call	j_call	d_call	clone_size	cdr3_nt	cdr3_aa
TRBV10-3	TRBJ2-3	.	.	TGTGCCATCAAAATGGGGTCGGTGGAACGCACAGATACGCAGTATTTT	CAIKMGSVERTDTQYF
TRBV7-8	TRBJ1-5	.	.	TGTGCCAGCAGCTCCACTCGAACCCCGACAAGACAGCCCCAGCATTTT	CASSSTRTPTRQPQHF
TRBV28	TRBJ1-5	.	.	TGTGCCAGCAGTTTTAGCCGGTTCGCATATAGCAATCAGCCCCAGCATTTT	CASSFSRFAYSNQPQHF
TRBV6-1	TRBJ2-5	TRBD2	.	TGTGCCAGCAGTGGACTAGCGGGAGACCTAGAGGGGGAGACCCAGTACTTC	CASSGLAGDLEGETQYF
TRBV4-3	TRBJ2-7	TRBD2	.	TGCGCCAGCAGCCCAGGGACTAGCGGGAGATACGAGCAGTACTTC	CASSPGTSGRYEQYF
TRBV15	TRBJ2-7	.	.	TGTGCCACCGGTGCCAACTCCTACGAGCAGTACTTC	CATGANSYEQYF
TRBV7-3	TRBJ2-3	TRBD2	once	TGTGCCAGCAGCTTAACAATGGCGGGAGGGCTAGATACGCAGTATTTT	CASSLTMAGGLDTQYF
TRBV7-9	TRBJ1-1	.	.	TGTGCCAGCAGCTCCACTCATATGACCAGTAGGAACACTGAAGCTTTCTTT	CASSSTHMTSRNTEAFF
TRBV2	TRBJ2-1	.	.	TGTGCCAGCAGGGCGTTAGGTCCCGGGAGTATCTACAATGAGCAGTTCTTC	CASRALGPGSIYNEQFF
TRBV7-6	TRBJ1-1	.	.	TGTGCCAGCAGCTTATTAGAGAACACTGAAGCTTTCTTT	CASSLLENTEAFF
TRBV10-3	TRBJ2-7	.	.	TGTGCCATCAGTGAGTACCGAGTTGATGCCTACGAGCAGTACTTC	CAISEYRVDAYEQYF
TRBV7-9	TRBJ2-7	.	.	TGTGCCAGCAGCTTCGAGACTAGTCTTAACGAGCAGTACTTC	CASSFETSLNEQYF
TRBV4-1	TRBJ2-7	.	.	TGCGCCAGCAGCCAAGATAGTGCAGATTACTACGAGCAGTACTTC	CASSQDSADYYEQYF
TRBV27	TRBJ2-1	.	.	TGTGCCACACCTTTTGGAGGGAGCTCCTACAATGAGCAGTTCTTC	CATPFGGSSYNEQFF
TRBV29-1	TRBJ1-1	TRBD1	.	TGCAGCGGACTTACAGGGGGCACTGAAGCTTTCTTT	CSGLTGGTEAFF
TRBV7-3	TRBJ2-7	.	.	TGTGCCAGCAGCTACGGCTTTGGGTACGAGCAGTACTTC	CASSYGFGYEQYF
TRBV5-5	TRBJ2-7	.	.	TGTGCCAGCAGCTTCGGGTACGAGCAGTACTTC	CASSFGYEQYF
TRBV6-6	TRBJ2-1	.	.	TGTGCCAGCAGTTACTCCGTCAGGGAAGGAGACAATGAGCAGTTCTTC	CASSYSVREGDNEQFF
TRBV5-1	TRBJ2-3	.	.	TGCGCCAGCAGCTCCATTGAGAGTAGCACAGATACGCAGTATTTT	CASSSIESSTDTQYF
TRBV11-3	TRBJ2-1	TRBD2	once	TGTGCCAGCAGCTTACGCGCTAGCGGGATTTACAATGAGCAGTTCTTC	CASSLRASGIYNEQFF
TRBV7-9	TRBJ1-1	.	.	TGTGCCAGCAGCTCGACCGGGTACACTGAAGCTTTCTTT	CASSSTGYTEAFF
TRBV7-9	TRBJ2-2	TRBD2	.	TGTGCCAGCAGCTTATCGGGACTAGAGGCCGGGGAGCTGTTTTTT	CASSLSGLEAGELFF
TRBV11-2	TRBJ1-4	TRBD1	.	TGTGCCAGCAGCTCCGTTTTTGGGACAGACTTCGGGAAACTGTTTTTT	CASSSVFGTDFGKLFF
TRBV5-4	TRBJ2-7	.	.	TGTGCCAGCAGCTTGGGGGGACTCGTAGCCTACGAGCAGTACTTC	CASSLGGLVAYEQYF
TRBV27	TRBJ2-7	.	.	TGTGCCAGCAGTCCAACGCACGATACAGGCTACGAGCAGTACTTC	CASSPTHDTGYEQYF
TRBV12-5	TRBJ2-5	TRBD1	.	TGTGCTAGTGGAACCGGACAGGGGGCCGAGACCCAGTACTTC	CASGTGQGAETQYF
TRBV29-1	TRBJ2-7	TRBD1	.	TGCAGCGTACCGACAGGGGGCGCGGGGGAGCAGTACTTC	CSVPTGGAGEQYF
TRBV4-1	TRBJ2-4	TRBD1	.	TGCGCCAGCAGCCAGGTAGTGACAGGGGAAAACATTCAGTACTTC	CASSQVVTGENIQYF
TRBV28	TRBJ2-1	.	.	TGTGCCAGCTCCCAGTTTTTTGTGGGAGACGGCTCCTACAATGAGCAGTTCTTC	CASSQFFVGDGSYNEQFF